The source of this T cell receptor beta chain is a study of blood T cell repertoires in COVID-19. This clone showed up just once. This table comes from immunoSEQ multiplex PCR, and its TCRdb copy is limited to in-frame clones, with some not included. The sample lists fewer than 70,000 clones, around 93% seen once, with around 4.6% in the top ten. This CDR3 has 17 amino acids. V lost 2 bases and J lost 4, with 18 bases in between. Germline CDR1 reads MDHEN; CDR2 reads SYDVKM. What was sequenced was peripheral blood. This clonotype was obtained from a man aged 50-59 years with active COVID-19. The V and J genes are TRBV28 and TRBJ2-1; weak D call: TRBD2 (5 bases). CDR3 sequence reads: CASSLPLVRGVYNEQFF. CDR3 nucleotides: TGTGCCAGCAGTTTACCGTTAGTTCGGGGTGTTTACAATGAGCAGTTCTTC.